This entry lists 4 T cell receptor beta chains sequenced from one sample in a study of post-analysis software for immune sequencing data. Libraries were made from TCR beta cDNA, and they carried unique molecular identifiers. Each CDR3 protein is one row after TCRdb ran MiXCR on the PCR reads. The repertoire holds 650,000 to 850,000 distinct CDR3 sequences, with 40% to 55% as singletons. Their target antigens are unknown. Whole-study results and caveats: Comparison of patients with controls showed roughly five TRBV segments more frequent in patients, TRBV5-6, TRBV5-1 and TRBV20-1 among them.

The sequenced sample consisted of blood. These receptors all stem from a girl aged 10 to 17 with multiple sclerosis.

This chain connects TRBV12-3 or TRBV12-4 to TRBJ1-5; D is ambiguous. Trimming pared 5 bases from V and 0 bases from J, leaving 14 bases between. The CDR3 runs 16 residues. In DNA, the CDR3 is TGTGCCAGCAGTCCCGAGACACGGAATAGCAATCAGCCCCAGCATTTT. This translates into CASSPETRNSNQPQHF.

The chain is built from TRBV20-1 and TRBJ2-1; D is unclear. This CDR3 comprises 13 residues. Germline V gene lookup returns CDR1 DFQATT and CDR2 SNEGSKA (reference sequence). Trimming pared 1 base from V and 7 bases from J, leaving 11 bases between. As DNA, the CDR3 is TGCAGTGCTAGAGTTGAGGATTGGAATGAGCAGTTCTTC. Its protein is CSARVEDWNEQFF.

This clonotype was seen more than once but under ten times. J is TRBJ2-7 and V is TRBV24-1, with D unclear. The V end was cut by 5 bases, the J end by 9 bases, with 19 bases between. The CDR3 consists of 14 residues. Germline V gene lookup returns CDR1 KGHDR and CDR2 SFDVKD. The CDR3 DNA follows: TGTGCCACCAGTGCGGGCGGAACTTCAGGTGGGCAGTACTTC. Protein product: CATSAGGTSGGQYF.

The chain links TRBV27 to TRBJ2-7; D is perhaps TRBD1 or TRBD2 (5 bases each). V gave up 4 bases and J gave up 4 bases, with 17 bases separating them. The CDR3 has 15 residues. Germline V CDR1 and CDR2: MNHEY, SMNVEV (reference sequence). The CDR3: CASSSSGTAPYEQYF. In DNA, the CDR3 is TGTGCCAGCAGTTCATCCGGGACGGCACCTTACGAGCAGTACTTC.